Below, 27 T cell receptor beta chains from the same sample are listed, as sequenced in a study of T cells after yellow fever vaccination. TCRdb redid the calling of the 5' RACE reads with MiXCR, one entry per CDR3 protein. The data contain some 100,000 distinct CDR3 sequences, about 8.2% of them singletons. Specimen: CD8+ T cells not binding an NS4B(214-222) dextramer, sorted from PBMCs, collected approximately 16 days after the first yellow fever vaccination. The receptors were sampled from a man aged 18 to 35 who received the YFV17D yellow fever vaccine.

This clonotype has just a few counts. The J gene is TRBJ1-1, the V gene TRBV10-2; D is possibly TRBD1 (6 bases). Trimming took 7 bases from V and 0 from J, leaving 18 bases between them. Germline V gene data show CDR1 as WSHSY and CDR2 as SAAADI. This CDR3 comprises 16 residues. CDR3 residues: CASTNRDLGVNTEAFF. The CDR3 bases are TGCGCCAGCACTAACAGGGATCTGGGAGTGAACACTGAAGCTTTCTTT.

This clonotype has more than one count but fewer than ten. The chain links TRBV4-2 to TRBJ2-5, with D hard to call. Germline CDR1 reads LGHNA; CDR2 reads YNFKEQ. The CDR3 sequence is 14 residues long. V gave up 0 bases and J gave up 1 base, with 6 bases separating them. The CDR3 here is CASSQEGIQETQYF. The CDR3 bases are TGTGCCAGCAGCCAAGAAGGGATCCAAGAGACCCAGTACTTC.

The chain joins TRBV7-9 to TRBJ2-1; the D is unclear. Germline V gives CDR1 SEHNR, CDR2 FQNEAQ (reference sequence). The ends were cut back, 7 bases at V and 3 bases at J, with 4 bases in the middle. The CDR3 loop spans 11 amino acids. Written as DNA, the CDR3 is TGTGCCAGCACCGACTACAATGAGCAGTTCTTC. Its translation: CASTDYNEQFF. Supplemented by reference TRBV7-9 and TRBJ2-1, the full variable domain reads DTGVSQNPRHKITKRGQNVTFRCDPISEHNRLYWYRQTLGQGPEFLTYFQNEAQLEKSRLLSDRFSAERPKGSFSTLEIQRTEQGDSAMYLCASTDYNEQFFGPGTRLTVL.

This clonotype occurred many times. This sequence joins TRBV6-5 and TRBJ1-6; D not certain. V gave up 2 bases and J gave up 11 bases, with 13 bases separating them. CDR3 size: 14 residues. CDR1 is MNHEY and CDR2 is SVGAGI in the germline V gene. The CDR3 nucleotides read TGTGCCAGCAGTTACCCGCTAGGGTGGACACCCCTCCACTTT. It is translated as CASSYPLGWTPLHF.

The CDR3 loop is CASRGQGTSFFNYGYTF. In nucleotides, the CDR3 is TGTGCCAGTAGGGGCCAGGGGACATCATTTTTTAACTATGGCTACACCTTC. The chain is built from TRBV19 and TRBJ1-2; D perhaps matches TRBD1 (6 bases). Germline lookup yields CDR1 LNHDA and CDR2 SQIVND (reference sequence). The germline V and J ends were trimmed by 6 bases and 1 base, with 21 bases remaining between them. CDR3 length: 17 amino acids.

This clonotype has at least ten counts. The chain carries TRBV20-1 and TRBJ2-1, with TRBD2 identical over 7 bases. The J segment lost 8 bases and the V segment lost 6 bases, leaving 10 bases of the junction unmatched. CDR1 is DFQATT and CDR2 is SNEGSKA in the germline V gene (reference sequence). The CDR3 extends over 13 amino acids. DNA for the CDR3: TGCAGTGCAATCGTTGGGAGGGAGCATGAGCAGTTCTTC. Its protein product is CSAIVGREHEQFF.

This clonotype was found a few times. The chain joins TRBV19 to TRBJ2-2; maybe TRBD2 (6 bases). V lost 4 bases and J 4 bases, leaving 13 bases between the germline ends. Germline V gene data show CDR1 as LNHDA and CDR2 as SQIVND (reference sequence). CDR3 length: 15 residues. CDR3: CASSRALGGTGELFF. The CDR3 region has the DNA TGTGCCAGTAGTAGAGCTTTGGGGGGCACCGGGGAGCTGTTTTTT.

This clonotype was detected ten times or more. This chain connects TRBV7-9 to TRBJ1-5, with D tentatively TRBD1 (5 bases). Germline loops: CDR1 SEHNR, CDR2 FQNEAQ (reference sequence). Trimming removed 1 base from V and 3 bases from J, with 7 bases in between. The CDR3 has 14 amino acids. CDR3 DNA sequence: TGTGCCAGCAGCTTAGAGGACACCAATCAGCCCCAGCATTTT. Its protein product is CASSLEDTNQPQHF.

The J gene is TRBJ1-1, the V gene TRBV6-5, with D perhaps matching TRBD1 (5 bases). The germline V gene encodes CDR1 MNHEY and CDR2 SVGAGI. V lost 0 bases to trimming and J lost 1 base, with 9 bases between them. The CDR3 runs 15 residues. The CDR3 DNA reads TGTGCCAGCAGTTACTCGCCGGGGGGGAACACTGAAGCTTTCTTT. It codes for CASSYSPGGNTEAFF.

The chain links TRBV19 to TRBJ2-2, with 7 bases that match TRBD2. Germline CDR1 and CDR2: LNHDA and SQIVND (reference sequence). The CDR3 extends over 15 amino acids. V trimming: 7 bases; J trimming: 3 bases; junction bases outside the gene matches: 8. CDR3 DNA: TGTGCCAGTAATTGGGCGGGGGTCGACACCGGGGAGCTGTTTTTT. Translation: CASNWAGVDTGELFF.

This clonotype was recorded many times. CDR3 sequence: CASSLYSGGYYEQYF. The CDR3 bases are TGTGCCAGCAGCTTATATAGCGGGGGCTACTACGAGCAGTACTTC. The gene calls are TRBV11-2 and TRBJ2-7; 9 nucleotides match TRBD2. There are 15 residues in the CDR3. The J segment lost 3 bases and the V segment lost 2 bases, leaving 5 bases of the junction unmatched. The germline V gene has CDR1 SGHAT and CDR2 FQNNGV. Together with reference TRBV11-2 and TRBJ2-7, the CDR3 gives the full variable domain: EAGVAQSPRYKIIEKRQSVAFWCNPISGHATLYWYQQILGQGPKLLIQFQNNGVVDDSQLPKDRFSAERLKGVDSTLKIQPAKLEDSAVYLCASSLYSGGYYEQYFGPGTRLTVT.

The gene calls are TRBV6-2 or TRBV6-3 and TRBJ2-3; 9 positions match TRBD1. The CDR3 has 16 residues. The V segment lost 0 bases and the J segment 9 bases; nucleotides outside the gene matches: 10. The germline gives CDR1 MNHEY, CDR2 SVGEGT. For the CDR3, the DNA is TGTGCCAGCAGTTACTCCTCCCGGGACAGGGTTTTCACGCAGTATTTT. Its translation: CASSYSSRDRVFTQYF.

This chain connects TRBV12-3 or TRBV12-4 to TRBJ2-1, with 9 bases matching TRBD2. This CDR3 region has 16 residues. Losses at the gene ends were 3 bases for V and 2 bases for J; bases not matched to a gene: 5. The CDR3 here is CASSFAAGGPYNEQFF. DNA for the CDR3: TGTGCCAGCAGTTTCGCCGCGGGGGGGCCCTACAATGAGCAGTTCTTC.

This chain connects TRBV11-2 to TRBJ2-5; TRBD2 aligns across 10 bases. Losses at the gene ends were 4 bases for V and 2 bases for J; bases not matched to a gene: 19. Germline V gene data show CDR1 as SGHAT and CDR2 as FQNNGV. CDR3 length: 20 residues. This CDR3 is CASSSFPVAGGRYPQETQYF. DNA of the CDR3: TGTGCCAGCAGCTCCTTTCCCGTAGCGGGGGGACGCTACCCGCAAGAGACCCAGTACTTC.

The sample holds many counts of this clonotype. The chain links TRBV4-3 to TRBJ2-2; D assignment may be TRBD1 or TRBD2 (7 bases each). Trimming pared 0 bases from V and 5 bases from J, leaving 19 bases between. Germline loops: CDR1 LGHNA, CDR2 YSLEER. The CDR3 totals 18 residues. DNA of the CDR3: TGCGCCAGCAGCCAAGACAGGGGGGGGACAGTAAGGACCGGGGAGCTGTTTTTT. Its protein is CASSQDRGGTVRTGELFF.

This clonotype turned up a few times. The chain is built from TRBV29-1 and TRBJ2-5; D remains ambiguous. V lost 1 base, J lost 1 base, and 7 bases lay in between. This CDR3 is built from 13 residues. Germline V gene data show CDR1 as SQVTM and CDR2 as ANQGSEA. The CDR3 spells CSVEGGCQETQYF. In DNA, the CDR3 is TGCAGCGTTGAAGGCGGATGCCAAGAGACCCAGTACTTC.

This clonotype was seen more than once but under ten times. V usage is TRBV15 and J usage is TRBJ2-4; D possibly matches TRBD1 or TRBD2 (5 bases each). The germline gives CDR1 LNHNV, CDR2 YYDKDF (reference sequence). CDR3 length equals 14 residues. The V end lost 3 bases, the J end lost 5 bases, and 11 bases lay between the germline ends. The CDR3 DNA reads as TGTGCCACCAGCAGGGGGGATCAGGAAAACATTCAGTACTTC. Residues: CATSRGDQENIQYF.

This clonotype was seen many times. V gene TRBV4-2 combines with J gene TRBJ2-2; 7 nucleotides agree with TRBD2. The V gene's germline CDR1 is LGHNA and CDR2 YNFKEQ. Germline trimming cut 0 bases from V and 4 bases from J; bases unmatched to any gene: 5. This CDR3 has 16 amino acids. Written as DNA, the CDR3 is TGTGCCAGCAGCCAAGATTGGGGGGGAACCACCGGGGAGCTGTTTTTT. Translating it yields CASSQDWGGTTGELFF.

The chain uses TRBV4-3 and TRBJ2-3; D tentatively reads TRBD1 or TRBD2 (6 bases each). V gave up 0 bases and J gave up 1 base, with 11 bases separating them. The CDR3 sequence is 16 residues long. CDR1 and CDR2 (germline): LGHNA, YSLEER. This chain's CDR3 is CASSQDYGGGTDTQYF. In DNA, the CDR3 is TGCGCCAGCAGCCAAGATTACGGGGGCGGCACAGATACGCAGTATTTT.

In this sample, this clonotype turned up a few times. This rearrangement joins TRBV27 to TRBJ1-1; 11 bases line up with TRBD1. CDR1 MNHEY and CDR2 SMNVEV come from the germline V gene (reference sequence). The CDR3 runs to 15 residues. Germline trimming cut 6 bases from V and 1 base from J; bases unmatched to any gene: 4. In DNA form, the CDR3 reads TGTGCCAGCAGAAAAGGGACAGGGGGGAACACTGAAGCTTTCTTT. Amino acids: CASRKGTGGNTEAFF.

CDR3 sequence (DNA): TGTGCCAGCAGCCACCGGGGCCCCTACAATGAGCAGTTCTTC. Translated, it gives CASSHRGPYNEQFF. This chain links TRBV14 with TRBJ2-1; the D call may be TRBD1 or TRBD2 (5 bases each). The germline V gene encodes CDR1 SGHDN and CDR2 FVKESK. The CDR3 has 14 amino acids. Deletions cut 3 bases from V and 2 bases from J, with 8 bases between.

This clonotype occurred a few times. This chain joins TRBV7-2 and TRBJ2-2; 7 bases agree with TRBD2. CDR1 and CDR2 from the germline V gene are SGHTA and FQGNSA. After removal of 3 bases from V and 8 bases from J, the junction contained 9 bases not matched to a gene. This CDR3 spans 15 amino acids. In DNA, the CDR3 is TGTGCCAGCAGCTTTCCGGGAGGTCTAACTGGGGAGCTGTTTTTT. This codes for CASSFPGGLTGELFF.

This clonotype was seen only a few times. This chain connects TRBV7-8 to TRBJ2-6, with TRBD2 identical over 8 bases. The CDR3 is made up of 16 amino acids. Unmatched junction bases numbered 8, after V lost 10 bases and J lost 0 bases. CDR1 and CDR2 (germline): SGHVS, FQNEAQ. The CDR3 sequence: CAINSGDNSGANVLTF. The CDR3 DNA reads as TGTGCCATAAATAGCGGGGACAACTCTGGGGCCAACGTCCTGACTTTC.

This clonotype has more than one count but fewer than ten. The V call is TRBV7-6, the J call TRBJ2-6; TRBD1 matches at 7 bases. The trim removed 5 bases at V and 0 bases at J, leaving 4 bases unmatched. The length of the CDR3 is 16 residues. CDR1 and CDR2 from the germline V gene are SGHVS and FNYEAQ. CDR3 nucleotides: TGTGCCAGCAGCCAGGGACAGATCTCTGGGGCCAACGTCCTGACTTTC. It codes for CASSQGQISGANVLTF.

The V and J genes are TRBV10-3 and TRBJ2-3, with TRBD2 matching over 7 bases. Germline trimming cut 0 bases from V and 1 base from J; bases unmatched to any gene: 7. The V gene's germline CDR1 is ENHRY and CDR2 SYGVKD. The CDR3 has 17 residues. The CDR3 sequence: CAISESLAAARTDTQYF. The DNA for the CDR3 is TGTGCCATCAGTGAGTCCCTAGCGGCGGCCCGCACAGATACGCAGTATTTT.

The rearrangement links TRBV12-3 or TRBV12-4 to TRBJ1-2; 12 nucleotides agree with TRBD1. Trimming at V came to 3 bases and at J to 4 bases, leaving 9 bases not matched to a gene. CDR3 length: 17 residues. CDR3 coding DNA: TGTGCCAGCAGTTTTTCTTTGGGGACAGGGGGCATCTATGGCTACACCTTC. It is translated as CASSFSLGTGGIYGYTF.

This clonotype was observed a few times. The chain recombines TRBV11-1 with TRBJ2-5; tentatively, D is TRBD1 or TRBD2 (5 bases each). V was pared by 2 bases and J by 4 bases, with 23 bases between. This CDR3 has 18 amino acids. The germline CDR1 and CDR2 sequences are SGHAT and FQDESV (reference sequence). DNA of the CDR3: TGTGCCAGCAGCTTACCTTCCGACGGGACCCTCAGGGTAGAGACCCAGTACTTC. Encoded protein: CASSLPSDGTLRVETQYF.